A single sample gave rise to the 14 T cell receptor beta chains below, sequenced in a study of blood T cell repertoires in COVID-19. Generated by immunoSEQ multiplex PCR, the TCRdb table keeps only in-frame clones and is missing some. The repertoire holds about 24,000 clones, with over 60% as singletons. The source material was peripheral blood. Receptors originate from a woman over 75 with acute or convalescent COVID-19.

This chain connects TRBV18 to TRBJ1-4; 7 nucleotides agree with TRBD1. V gave up 1 base and J gave up 8 bases; unmatched junction bases: 7. The CDR3 runs to 15 residues. The germline V gene encodes CDR1 KGHSH and CDR2 LQKENI. The CDR3 DNA reads TGTGCCAGCTCACCACGGGTACACAGGGGCGAAAAACTGTTTTTT. Encoded protein: CASSPRVHRGEKLFF.

In its sample, this clone was seen a few times. The chain has TRBV7-9 and TRBJ2-5, with 7 bases fitting TRBD1. Looked up from germline, CDR1 is SEHNR and CDR2 is FQNEAQ (reference sequence). J was trimmed by 1 base and V by 5 bases; bases with no gene match: 7. This CDR3 is 15 amino acids long. The DNA for the CDR3 is TGTGCCAGCAGCAATCGGACAGGCCTCCAAGAGACCCAGTACTTC. Protein sequence: CASSNRTGLQETQYF.

The chain combines TRBV12-5 with TRBJ1-1; perhaps TRBD1 as D (6 bases). Between the trimmed V and J ends, which lost 9 bases and 7 bases, there was a span of 18 bases. Germline CDR1 reads LGHNT; CDR2 reads FRNRAP. The CDR3 contains 13 residues. This chain's CDR3 is CASVQGHGGEAFF. The CDR3, as DNA: TGTGCTAGCGTACAGGGACATGGAGGTGAAGCTTTCTTT.

The V call is TRBV30, the J call TRBJ1-2; tentatively, D is TRBD1 (6 bases). The V gene lost 2 bases and the J gene lost 14 bases, with 24 bases spanning the gap. This CDR3 is built from 14 residues. The germline gives CDR1 GTSNPN, CDR2 SVGIG (reference sequence). The DNA of the CDR3 is TGTGCCTGGAGTCGAGCCGGGACAACGAGGCTAAAGACCTTC. This translates into CAWSRAGTTRLKTF.

This rearrangement joins TRBV10-3 to TRBJ2-1; 8 bases are a match to TRBD2. The CDR3 extends over 15 amino acids. The germline CDR1 and CDR2 sequences are ENHRY and SYGVKD. The V and J ends lost 2 bases and 10 bases, in that order; junction bases with no gene match: 10. CDR3 bases: TGTGCCATCAGTGAGCCGACACGGACTAGCCCAGAGCAGTTCTTC. Encoded protein: CAISEPTRTSPEQFF.

This clone was found a few times. The J gene is TRBJ1-2, the V gene TRBV19; no definite D call. Trimming stripped 7 bases from V and 4 bases from J, with 19 bases between. The CDR3 consists of 15 residues. The germline V gene encodes CDR1 LNHDA and CDR2 SQIVND (reference sequence). CDR3 loop: CASTQEVRAGYGYTF. Here the CDR3 DNA reads TGTGCCAGTACCCAAGAAGTCCGCGCGGGCTATGGCTACACCTTC.

The chain is built from TRBV10-1 and TRBJ1-5; D is undetermined. The length of the CDR3 is 12 residues. Germline CDR1 is WNHNN and CDR2 is SYGVQD (reference sequence). V lost 6 bases and J lost 7, with 10 bases in between. The CDR3 sequence: CASRPHGQPQHF. As DNA, the CDR3 is TGCGCCAGCAGACCCCACGGGCAGCCCCAGCATTTT.

This chain connects TRBV19 to TRBJ2-1; TRBD1 agrees at 12 bases. The CDR3 loop spans 15 amino acids. The V segment lost 3 bases and the J segment 9 bases; nucleotides outside the gene matches: 6. Germline V gives CDR1 LNHDA, CDR2 SQIVND (reference sequence). The CDR3 sequence is CASSMGDRGLSEQFF. The CDR3, as DNA: TGTGCCAGTAGTATGGGGGACAGGGGGCTCAGTGAGCAGTTCTTC. Variable domain in full (rest from reference TRBV19 and TRBJ2-1): DGGITQSPKYLFRKEGQNVTLSCEQNLNHDAMYWYRQDPGQGLRLIYYSQIVNDFQKGDIAEGYSVSREKKESFPLTVTSAQKNPTAFYLCASSMGDRGLSEQFFGPGTRLTVL.

The V and J genes are TRBV5-1 and TRBJ1-3; 11 bases line up with TRBD1. Germline V gene lookup returns CDR1 SGHRS and CDR2 YFSETQ. The V gene end was trimmed by 9 bases and the J gene end by 7 bases; junction bases not matched to a gene: 9. This CDR3 comprises 14 residues. CDR3 sequence (DNA): TGCGCCAAAGACCGGGACAGGGGGTCTAACACCATATATTTT. It translates to CAKDRDRGSNTIYF.

The chain carries TRBV7-2 and TRBJ2-7, with TRBD2 matching over 16 bases. The length of the CDR3 is 15 residues. Losses at the gene ends were 5 bases for V and 2 bases for J; bases not matched to a gene: 0. CDR1 is SGHTA and CDR2 is FQGNSA in the germline V gene. Here the CDR3 DNA reads TGTGCCAGCAGCGGGACTAGCGGGGGGGCCTACGAGCAGTACTTC. Encoded protein: CASSGTSGGAYEQYF. Full variable domain (missing parts from reference TRBV7-2 and TRBJ2-7): GAGVSQSPSNKVTEKGKDVELRCDPISGHTALYWYRQSLGQGLEFLIYFQGNSAPDKSGLPSDRFSAERTGGSVSTLTIQRTQQEDSAVYLCASSGTSGGAYEQYFGPGTRLTVT.

The rearrangement links TRBV18 to TRBJ1-1; 8 bases align to TRBD1. Germline values: CDR1 KGHSH, CDR2 LQKENI. The CDR3 has 14 residues. J gave up 7 bases and V 6 bases, and 10 bases lay outside the gene matches. In DNA form, the CDR3 reads TGTGCCAGCTCCCAGGGGGCTGCGGAGGGTGAAGCTTTCTTT. As protein: CASSQGAAEGEAFF.

This chain uses TRBV6-5 with TRBJ1-3, with 9 bases fitting TRBD1. The germline CDR1 and CDR2 sequences are MNHEY and SVGAGI. Unmatched junction bases numbered 8, after V lost 5 bases and J lost 6 bases. The CDR3 spans 15 residues. CDR3 sequence: CASSLMTGGENTIYF. CDR3 DNA sequence: TGTGCCAGCAGTCTTATGACAGGGGGTGAAAACACCATATATTTT.

J is TRBJ1-1 and V is TRBV19, with TRBD1 identical over 7 bases. This CDR3 is built from 14 residues. Germline loops: CDR1 LNHDA, CDR2 SQIVND (reference sequence). The junction had 4 bases not matched to a gene; V was cut back by 4 bases and J by 2 bases. This CDR3 is CASSTRTGNTEAFF. CDR3 DNA sequence: TGTGCCAGTAGTACACGGACAGGCAACACTGAAGCTTTCTTT.

The chain uses TRBV27 and TRBJ1-4; 8 bases map to TRBD1. The CDR3 spans 16 residues. The germline gives CDR1 MNHEY, CDR2 SMNVEV (reference sequence). V trimming: 2 bases; J trimming: 5 bases; junction bases outside the gene matches: 7. The CDR3 sequence: CASSLTRRQGNEKLFF. CDR3 DNA: TGTGCCAGCAGTTTAACCCGGCGACAGGGGAATGAAAAACTGTTTTTT.